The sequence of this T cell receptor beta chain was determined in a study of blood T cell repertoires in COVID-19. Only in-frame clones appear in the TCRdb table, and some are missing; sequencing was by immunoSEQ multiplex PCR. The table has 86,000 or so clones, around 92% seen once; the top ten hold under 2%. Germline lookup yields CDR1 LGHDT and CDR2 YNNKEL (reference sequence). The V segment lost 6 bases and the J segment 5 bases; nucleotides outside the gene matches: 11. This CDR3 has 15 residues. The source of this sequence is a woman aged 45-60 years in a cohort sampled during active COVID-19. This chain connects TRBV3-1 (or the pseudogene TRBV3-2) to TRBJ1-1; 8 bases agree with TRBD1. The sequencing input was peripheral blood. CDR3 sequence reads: CASSWTGNYATEAFF. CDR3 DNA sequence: TGTGCCAGCAGTTGGACAGGGAATTACGCAACTGAAGCTTTCTTT.